This T cell receptor beta chain was profiled in a study of blood T cell repertoires in COVID-19. In the study overall: The origin of the acute and convalescent COVID-19 samples was the United States, Italy and Spain. T cells, B-cell-depleted T cells, or PBMCs provided the cDNA or gDNA that served as material.

The repertoire was sequenced with immunoSEQ multiplex PCR; TCRdb's copy has only in-frame clones and lacks some. In the table there are about 150,000 clones, around four fifths of which are singletons. From germline, CDR1 is SGHDT and CDR2 YYEEEE. The CDR3 has 16 amino acids. Trimming cost V 1 base and J 5 bases; bases outside gene matches: 11. Participants spanned ages about 18 to 95 years and resided in 20 to 25 US areas. Allocation to cohorts depended on clinical history reported by the participants. Sequencing was carried out using PBMCs or T cells enriched from blood (not recorded which). The sequence derives from a man aged 50 to 60 who had recovered from COVID-19. This chain joins TRBV5-6 and TRBJ1-1, with 7 positions matching TRBD1. This CDR3 reads CASSLSTGELVTEAFF. The CDR3 DNA reads as TGTGCCAGCAGCTTGTCTACAGGGGAACTGGTAACTGAAGCTTTCTTT.